Detailed here is one T cell receptor beta chain. Germline V gives CDR1 SGHRS, CDR2 YFSETQ. V lost 0 bases to trimming and J lost 3 bases; unmatched junction nucleotides: 16. The CDR3 covers 19 residues. Sequencing used immunoSEQ multiplex PCR; TCRdb keeps in-frame clones, though not all of them. The data hold approximately 60,000 clones, with roughly 90% observed a single time. The sample is drawn from a study of blood T cell repertoires in COVID-19. Study-wide background: Material from acute and convalescent COVID-19 was sourced from the United States, Italy and Spain.

The chain combines TRBV5-1 with TRBJ2-7; 9 bases are shared with TRBD1. The sequenced sample consisted of peripheral blood. This sequence was found in a woman aged 80 or over with COVID-19, enrolled during active disease. The CDR3 is CASSLGLPGQGSWDYEQYF. The DNA of the CDR3 is TGCGCCAGCAGCTTGGGACTCCCGGGACAGGGAAGCTGGGACTACGAGCAGTACTTC. Supplemented by reference TRBV5-1 and TRBJ2-7, the full variable domain reads KAGVTQTPRYLIKTRGQQVTLSCSPISGHRSVSWYQQTPGQGLQFLFEYFSETQRNKGNFPGRFSGRQFSNSRSEMNVSTLELGDSALYLCASSLGLPGQGSWDYEQYFGPGTRLTVT.